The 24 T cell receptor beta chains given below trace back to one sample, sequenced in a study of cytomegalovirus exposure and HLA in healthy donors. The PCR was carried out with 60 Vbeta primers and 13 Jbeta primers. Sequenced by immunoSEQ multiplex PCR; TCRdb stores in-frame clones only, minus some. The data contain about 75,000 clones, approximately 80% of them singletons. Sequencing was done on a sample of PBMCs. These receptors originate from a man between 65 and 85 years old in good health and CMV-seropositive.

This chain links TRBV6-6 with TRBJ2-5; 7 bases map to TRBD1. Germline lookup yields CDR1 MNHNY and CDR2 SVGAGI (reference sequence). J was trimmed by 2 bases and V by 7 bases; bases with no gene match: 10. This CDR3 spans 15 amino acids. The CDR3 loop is CASMGTGTVQETQYF. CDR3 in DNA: TGTGCCAGCATGGGAACCGGGACAGTACAAGAGACCCAGTACTTC.

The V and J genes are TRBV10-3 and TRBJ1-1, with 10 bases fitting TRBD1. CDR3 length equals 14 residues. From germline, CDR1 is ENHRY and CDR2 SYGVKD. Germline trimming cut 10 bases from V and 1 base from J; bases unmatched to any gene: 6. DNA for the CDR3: TGTGCCACCGGGGACAGGGGAGAGAACACTGAAGCTTTCTTT. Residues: CATGDRGENTEAFF.

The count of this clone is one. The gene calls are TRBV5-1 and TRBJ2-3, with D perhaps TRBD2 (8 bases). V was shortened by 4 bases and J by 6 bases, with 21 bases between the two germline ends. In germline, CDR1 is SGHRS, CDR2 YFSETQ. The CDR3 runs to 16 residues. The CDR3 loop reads CASSQGGAGDADTQYF. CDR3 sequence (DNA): TGCGCCAGCAGCCAGGGGGGAGCGGGAGATGCCGATACGCAGTATTTT.

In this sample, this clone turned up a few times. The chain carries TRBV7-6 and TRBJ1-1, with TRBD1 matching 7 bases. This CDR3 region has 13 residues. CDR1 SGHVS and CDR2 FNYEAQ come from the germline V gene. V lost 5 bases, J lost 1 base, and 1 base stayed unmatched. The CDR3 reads CASSPGGNTEAFF. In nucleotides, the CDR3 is TGTGCCAGCAGCCCAGGGGGGAACACTGAAGCTTTCTTT.

The CDR3 loop reads CAISESRGGGTEAFF. Written as DNA, the CDR3 is TGTGCCATCAGTGAGTCGAGAGGGGGCGGAACTGAAGCTTTCTTT. The chain uses TRBV10-3 and TRBJ1-1; 7 bases map to TRBD1. V lost 0 bases, J lost 5 bases, and 6 bases stayed unmatched. Germline-derived CDR1 and CDR2 are ENHRY and SYGVKD. The length of the CDR3 is 15 residues.

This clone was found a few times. The CDR3 region is CASSFQGGSNQPQHF. The DNA of the CDR3 is TGTGCCAGCAGTTTTCAGGGTGGAAGCAATCAGCCCCAGCATTTT. V usage is TRBV28 and J usage is TRBJ1-5; tentative D call: TRBD1 (5 bases). V was cut by 3 bases and J by 1 base, with 10 bases left in between. This CDR3 region has 15 residues. CDR1 is MDHEN, CDR2 SYDVKM, per germline.

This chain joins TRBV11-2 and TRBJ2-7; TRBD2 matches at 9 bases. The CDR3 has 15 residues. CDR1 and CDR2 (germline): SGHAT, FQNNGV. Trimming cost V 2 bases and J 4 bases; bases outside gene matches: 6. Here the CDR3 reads CASSLRGGRGYEQYF. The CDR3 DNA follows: TGTGCCAGCAGCTTACGTGGCGGGAGGGGTTACGAGCAGTACTTC.

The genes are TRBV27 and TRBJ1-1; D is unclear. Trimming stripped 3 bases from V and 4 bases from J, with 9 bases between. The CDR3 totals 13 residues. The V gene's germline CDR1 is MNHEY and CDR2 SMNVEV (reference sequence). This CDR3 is CASSLVRSTEAFF. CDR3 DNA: TGTGCCAGCAGTTTGGTCAGATCCACTGAAGCTTTCTTT.

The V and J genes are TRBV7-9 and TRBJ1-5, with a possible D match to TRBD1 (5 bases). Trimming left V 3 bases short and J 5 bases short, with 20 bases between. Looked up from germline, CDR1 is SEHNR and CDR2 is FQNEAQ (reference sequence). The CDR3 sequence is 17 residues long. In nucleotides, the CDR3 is TGTGCCAGCAGCTTCGGAGGGGCGCAGGGCCAATATCAGCCCCAGCATTTT. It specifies CASSFGGAQGQYQPQHF.

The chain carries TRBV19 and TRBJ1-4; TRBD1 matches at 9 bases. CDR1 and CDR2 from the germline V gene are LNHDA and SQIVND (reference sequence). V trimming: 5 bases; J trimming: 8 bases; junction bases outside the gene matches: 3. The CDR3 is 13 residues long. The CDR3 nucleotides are TGTGCCAGTAGTGGACAGGGGAAAGAAAAACTGTTTTTT. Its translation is CASSGQGKEKLFF.

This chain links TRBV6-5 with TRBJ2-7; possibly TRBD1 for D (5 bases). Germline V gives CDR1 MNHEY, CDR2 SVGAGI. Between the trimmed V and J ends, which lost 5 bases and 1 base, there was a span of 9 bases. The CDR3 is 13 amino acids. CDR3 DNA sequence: TGTGCCAGCAGTCGACAGCGATCCTACGAGCAGTACTTC. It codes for CASSRQRSYEQYF.

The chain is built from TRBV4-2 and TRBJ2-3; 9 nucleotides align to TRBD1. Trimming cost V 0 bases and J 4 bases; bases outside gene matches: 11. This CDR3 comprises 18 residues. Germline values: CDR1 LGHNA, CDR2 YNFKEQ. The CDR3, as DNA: TGTGCCAGCAGCCAAGACAAGGGGAGGACAGGGGCGGCAGATACGCAGTATTTT. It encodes CASSQDKGRTGAADTQYF.

Written as DNA, the CDR3 is TGTGCCAGCAGCTTGGAGTGGGTAGGGAGGGATACGCAGTATTTT. It codes for CASSLEWVGRDTQYF. This chain links TRBV5-6 with TRBJ2-3, with a tentative D call TRBD2 (6 bases). The V gene lost 0 bases and the J gene lost 6 bases, with 14 bases spanning the gap. Germline CDR1 and CDR2: SGHDT and YYEEEE. The CDR3 sequence is 15 residues long.

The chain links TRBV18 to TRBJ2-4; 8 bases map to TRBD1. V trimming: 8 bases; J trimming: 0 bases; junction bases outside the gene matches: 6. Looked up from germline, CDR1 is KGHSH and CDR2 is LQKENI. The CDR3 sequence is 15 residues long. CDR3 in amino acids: CASQPQGAAKNIQYF. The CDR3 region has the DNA TGTGCCAGCCAACCCCAGGGGGCAGCCAAAAACATTCAGTACTTC.

The CDR3 DNA follows: TGCGCCAGCAGCCGGTCCGGGACAGTCCAAGAGACCCAGTACTTC. Translated, it gives CASSRSGTVQETQYF. V gene TRBV5-1 combines with J gene TRBJ2-5; 7 nucleotides agree with TRBD1. Trimming removed 4 bases from V and 1 base from J; junction bases left unmatched: 7. The germline V gene encodes CDR1 SGHRS and CDR2 YFSETQ. The CDR3 is 15 residues long.

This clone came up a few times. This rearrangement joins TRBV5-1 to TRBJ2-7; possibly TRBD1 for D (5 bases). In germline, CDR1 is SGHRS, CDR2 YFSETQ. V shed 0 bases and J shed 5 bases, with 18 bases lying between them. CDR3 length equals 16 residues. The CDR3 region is CASSLEILSGMNEQYF. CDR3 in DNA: TGCGCCAGCAGCTTGGAGATATTGTCAGGGATGAACGAGCAGTACTTC.

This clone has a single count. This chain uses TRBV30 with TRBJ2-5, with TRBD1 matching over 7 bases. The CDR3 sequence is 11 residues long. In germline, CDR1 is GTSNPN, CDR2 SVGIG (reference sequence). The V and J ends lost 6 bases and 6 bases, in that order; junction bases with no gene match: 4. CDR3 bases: TGTGCCTGCGGGACAGAAAAGACCCAGTACTTC. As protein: CACGTEKTQYF.

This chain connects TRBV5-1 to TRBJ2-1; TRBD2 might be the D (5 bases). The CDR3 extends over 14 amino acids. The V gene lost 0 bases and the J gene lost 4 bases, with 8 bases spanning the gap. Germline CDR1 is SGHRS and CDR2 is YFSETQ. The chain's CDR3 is CASSLVGAYNEQFF. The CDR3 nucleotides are TGCGCCAGCAGCTTGGTGGGAGCGTACAATGAGCAGTTCTTC. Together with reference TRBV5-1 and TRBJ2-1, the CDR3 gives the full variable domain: KAGVTQTPRYLIKTRGQQVTLSCSPISGHRSVSWYQQTPGQGLQFLFEYFSETQRNKGNFPGRFSGRQFSNSRSEMNVSTLELGDSALYLCASSLVGAYNEQFFGPGTRLTVL.

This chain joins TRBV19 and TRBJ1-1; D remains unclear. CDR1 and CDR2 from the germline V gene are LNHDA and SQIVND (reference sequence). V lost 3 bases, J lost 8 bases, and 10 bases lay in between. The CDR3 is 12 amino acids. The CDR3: CASSMTPAEAFF. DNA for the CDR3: TGTGCCAGTAGTATGACTCCGGCGGAAGCTTTCTTT.

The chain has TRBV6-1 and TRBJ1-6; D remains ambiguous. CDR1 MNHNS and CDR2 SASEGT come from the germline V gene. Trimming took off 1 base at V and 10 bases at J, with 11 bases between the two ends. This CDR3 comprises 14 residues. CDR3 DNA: TGTGCCAGCAGTGAAGTTGGCGGTAGGTCACCCCTCCACTTT. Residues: CASSEVGGRSPLHF.

The CDR3 bases are TGTGCCAGCAGCTCCCTACCCGACAGCCTCAGGGAGACCCAGTACTTC. Translated: CASSSLPDSLRETQYF. The genes are TRBV7-7 and TRBJ2-5; tentatively, D is TRBD1 (5 bases). V dropped 4 bases and J dropped 5 bases, with 20 bases sitting between them. The V gene's germline CDR1 is SSHAT and CDR2 FNYEAQ (reference sequence). The CDR3 extends over 16 amino acids. Drawing the rest from reference TRBV7-7 and TRBJ2-5, the complete variable domain is GAGVSQSPRYKVTKRGQDVTLRCDPISSHATLYWYQQALGQGPEFLTYFNYEAQPDKSGLPSDRFSAERPEGSISTLTIQRTEQRDSAMYRCASSSLPDSLRETQYFGPGTRLLVL.

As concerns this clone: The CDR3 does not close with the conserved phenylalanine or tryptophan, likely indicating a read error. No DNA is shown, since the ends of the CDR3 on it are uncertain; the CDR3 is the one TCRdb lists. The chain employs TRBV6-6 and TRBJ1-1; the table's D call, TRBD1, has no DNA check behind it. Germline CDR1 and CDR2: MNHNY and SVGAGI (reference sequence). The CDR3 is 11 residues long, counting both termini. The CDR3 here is CASSSLGQVIV.

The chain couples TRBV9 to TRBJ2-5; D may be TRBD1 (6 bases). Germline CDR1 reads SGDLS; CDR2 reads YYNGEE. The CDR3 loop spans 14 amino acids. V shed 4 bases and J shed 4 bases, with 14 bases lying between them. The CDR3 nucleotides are TGTGCCAGCAGCCCCGGGACAAATAGAGAGACCCAGTACTTC. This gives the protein CASSPGTNRETQYF.

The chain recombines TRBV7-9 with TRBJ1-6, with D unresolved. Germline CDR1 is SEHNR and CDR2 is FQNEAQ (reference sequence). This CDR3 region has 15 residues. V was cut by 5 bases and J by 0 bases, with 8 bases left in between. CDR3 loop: CASSAVNSYNSPLHF. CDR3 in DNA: TGTGCCAGCAGCGCGGTAAACTCCTATAATTCACCCCTCCACTTT.